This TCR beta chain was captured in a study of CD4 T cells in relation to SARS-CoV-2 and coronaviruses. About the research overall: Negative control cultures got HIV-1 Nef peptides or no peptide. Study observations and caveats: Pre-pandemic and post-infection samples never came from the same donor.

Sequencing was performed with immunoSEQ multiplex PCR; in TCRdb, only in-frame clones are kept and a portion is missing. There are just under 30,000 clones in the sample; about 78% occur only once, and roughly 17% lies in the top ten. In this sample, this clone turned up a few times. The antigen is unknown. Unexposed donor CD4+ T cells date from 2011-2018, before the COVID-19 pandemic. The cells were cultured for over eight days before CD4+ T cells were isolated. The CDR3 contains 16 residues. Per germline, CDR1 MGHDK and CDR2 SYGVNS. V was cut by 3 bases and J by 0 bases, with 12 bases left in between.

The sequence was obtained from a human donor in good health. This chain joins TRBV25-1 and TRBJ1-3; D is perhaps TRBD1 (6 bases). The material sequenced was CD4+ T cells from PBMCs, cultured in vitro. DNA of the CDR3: TGTGCCAGCAGTGATGGGGGCGTAAGCTCTGGAAACACCATATATTTT. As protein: CASSDGGVSSGNTIYF.